The entry below describes one T cell receptor (beta chain). Its target is not known. Described treatment: some 20 received Ad26.COV2.S at low or high dose, single or two shots; about 5 received placebo; per-sample allocation not given. Samples came from day 63 after the first vaccine or placebo injection. Cohort 1b enrolled adults aged 18-55 years in Boston. Expression of Wuhan-strain SARS-CoV-2 spike came from the Ad26 vector that formed the vaccine. The CDR3 contains 16 residues. Germline CDR1 SEHNR, CDR2 FQNEAQ (reference sequence). Trimming stripped 5 bases from V and 0 bases from J, with 14 bases between. Profiling relied on immunoSEQ multiplex PCR, and the TCRdb table lists in-frame clones only, not all of them. The sample comprises around 320,000 clones, over 75% of which are singletons, and roughly 3.1% rests with the top ten. The sample is drawn from a study of Ad26.COV2.S vaccination and SARS-CoV-2 variants. As for the study in general: Donor had been placed in the Ad26.COV2.S arm of the COV1001 trial.

Notes on the study in general: Vaccinees and placebo recipients showed similar non-spike TCR breadth.

V and J are TRBV7-9 and TRBJ1-3; no firm D call. Sequenced here: peripheral blood, sampled in a trial of Ad26.COV2.S vaccine versus placebo. This TCR was recovered from a person between 18 and 65 years old who received the Ad26.COV2.S COVID-19 vaccine or a placebo. The CDR3 loop is CASSELGRNSGNTIYF. The CDR3 nucleotides read TGTGCCAGCAGCGAGCTCGGACGGAACTCTGGAAACACCATATATTTT.